This TCR beta chain was identified in a study of naive and memory T cell subsets. Cells stained for CD3, CD4, CD8, CD45RA, CD27 and viability were sorted into four CD45RA/CD27 subsets. This clonotype has more than one count but fewer than ten. What it recognizes is unknown. The beta constant-region primer was an equimolar mix of two oligonucleotides covering TRBC1 and TRBC2. The cDNA 3' end received a ligated single-stranded oligonucleotide carrying the SP2 primer and a 12-nucleotide UMI. The ligated cDNA underwent four PCR rounds using SP2 and nested alpha and beta constant-region primers. TCRdb reprocessed the UMI-ligation and nested PCR reads with MiXCR, giving one entry per CDR3 protein. The repertoire holds over 75,000 distinct CDR3 sequences, with over 10% as singletons. Study-level points and caveats: Over 90% of naive TCR sequences appeared only once, unlike memory subsets.

V was pared by 4 bases and J by 1 base, with 19 bases between. Germline CDR1 reads SEHNR; CDR2 reads FQNEAQ (reference sequence). The CDR3 totals 17 residues. The receptor comes from a human donor in good health. The material sequenced was central memory CD4+ T cells from blood. V and J are TRBV7-9 and TRBJ2-5; D is uncertain. As DNA, the CDR3 is TGTGCCAGCAGCTACCCAACACGGATCGATCTCCAAGAGACCCAGTACTTC. Protein: CASSYPTRIDLQETQYF. The full variable domain, rest sourced from reference TRBV7-9 and TRBJ2-5, is DTGVSQNPRHKITKRGQNVTFRCDPISEHNRLYWYRQTLGQGPEFLTYFQNEAQLEKSRLLSDRFSAERPKGSFSTLEIQRTEQGDSAMYLCASSYPTRIDLQETQYFGPGTRLLVL.